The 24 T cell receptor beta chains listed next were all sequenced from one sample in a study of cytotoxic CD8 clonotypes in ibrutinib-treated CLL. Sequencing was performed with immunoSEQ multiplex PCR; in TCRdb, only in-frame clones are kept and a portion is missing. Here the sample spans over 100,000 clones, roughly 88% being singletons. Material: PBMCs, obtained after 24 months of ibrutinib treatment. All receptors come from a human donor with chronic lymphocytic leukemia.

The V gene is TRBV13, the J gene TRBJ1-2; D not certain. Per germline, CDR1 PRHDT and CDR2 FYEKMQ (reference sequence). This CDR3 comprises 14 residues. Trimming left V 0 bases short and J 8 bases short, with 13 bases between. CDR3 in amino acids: CASSLGVWVGGYTF. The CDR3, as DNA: TGTGCCAGCAGCTTAGGTGTTTGGGTGGGAGGCTACACCTTC.

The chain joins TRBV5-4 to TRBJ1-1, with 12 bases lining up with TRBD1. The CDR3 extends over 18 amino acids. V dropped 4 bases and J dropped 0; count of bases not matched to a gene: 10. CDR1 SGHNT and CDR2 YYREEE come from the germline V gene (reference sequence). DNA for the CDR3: TGTGCCAGCAGCCCTCAGGGACAGGGGGCAGGGGTGAACACTGAAGCTTTCTTT. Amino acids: CASSPQGQGAGVNTEAFF.

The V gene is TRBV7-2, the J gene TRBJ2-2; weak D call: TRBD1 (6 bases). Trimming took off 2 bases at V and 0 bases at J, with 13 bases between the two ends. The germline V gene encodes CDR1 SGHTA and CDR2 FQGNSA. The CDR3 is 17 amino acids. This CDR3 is CASSLKATGANTGELFF. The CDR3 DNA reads TGTGCCAGCAGCTTAAAGGCGACAGGTGCGAACACCGGGGAGCTGTTTTTT.

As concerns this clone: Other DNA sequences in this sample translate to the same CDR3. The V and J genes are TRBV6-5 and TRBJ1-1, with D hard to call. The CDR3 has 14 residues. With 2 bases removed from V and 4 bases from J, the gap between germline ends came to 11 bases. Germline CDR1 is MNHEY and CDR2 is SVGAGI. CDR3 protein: CASSYIGLGTEAFF. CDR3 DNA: TGTGCCAGCAGTTACATCGGCCTGGGCACTGAAGCTTTCTTT.

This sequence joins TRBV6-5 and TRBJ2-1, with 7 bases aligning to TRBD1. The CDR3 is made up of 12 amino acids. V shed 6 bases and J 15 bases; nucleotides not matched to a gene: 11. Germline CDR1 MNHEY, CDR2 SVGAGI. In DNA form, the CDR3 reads TGTGCCAGCAGGGACGACCGGGACAGACTGTTCTTC. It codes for CASRDDRDRLFF.

CDR3 protein: CASSEGGYNEKLFF. The CDR3 DNA is TGTGCCAGCAGTGAAGGAGGGTATAATGAAAAACTGTTTTTT. The rearrangement links TRBV6-1 to TRBJ1-4; D gene ambiguous. Per germline, CDR1 MNHNS and CDR2 SASEGT. Trimming cost V 1 base and J 4 bases, with 7 bases left between them. This CDR3 has 14 residues.

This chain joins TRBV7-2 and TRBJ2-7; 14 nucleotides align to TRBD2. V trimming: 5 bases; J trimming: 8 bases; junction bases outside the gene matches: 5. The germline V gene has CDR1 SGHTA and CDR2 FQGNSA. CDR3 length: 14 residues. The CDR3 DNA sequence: TGTGCCAGCAGCCGGGGACTAGCGGGAGACAAGCAGTACTTC. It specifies CASSRGLAGDKQYF. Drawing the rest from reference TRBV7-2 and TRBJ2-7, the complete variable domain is GAGVSQSPSNKVTEKGKDVELRCDPISGHTALYWYRQSLGQGLEFLIYFQGNSAPDKSGLPSDRFSAERTGGSVSTLTIQRTQQEDSAVYLCASSRGLAGDKQYFGPGTRLTVT.

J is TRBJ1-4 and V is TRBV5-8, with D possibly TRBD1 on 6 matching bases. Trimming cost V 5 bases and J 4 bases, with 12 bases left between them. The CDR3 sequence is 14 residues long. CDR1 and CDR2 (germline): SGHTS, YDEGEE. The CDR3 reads CASSPRDINEKLFF. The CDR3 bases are TGTGCCAGCAGTCCCCGGGACATTAATGAAAAACTGTTTTTT.

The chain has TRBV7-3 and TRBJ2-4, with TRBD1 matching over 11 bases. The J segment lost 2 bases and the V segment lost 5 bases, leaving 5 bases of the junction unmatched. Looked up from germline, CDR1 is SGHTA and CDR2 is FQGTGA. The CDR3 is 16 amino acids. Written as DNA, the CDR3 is TGTGCCAGCAGCACCGGACAGGGGGCCTCCAAAAACATTCAGTACTTC. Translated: CASSTGQGASKNIQYF.

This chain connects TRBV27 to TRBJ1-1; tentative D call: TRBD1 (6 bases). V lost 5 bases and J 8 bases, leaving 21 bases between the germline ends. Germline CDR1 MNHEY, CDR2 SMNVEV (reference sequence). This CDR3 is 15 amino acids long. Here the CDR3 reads CASSPFLRGASEAFF. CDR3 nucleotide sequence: TGTGCCAGCAGTCCCTTCCTCCGGGGGGCGTCGGAAGCTTTCTTT.

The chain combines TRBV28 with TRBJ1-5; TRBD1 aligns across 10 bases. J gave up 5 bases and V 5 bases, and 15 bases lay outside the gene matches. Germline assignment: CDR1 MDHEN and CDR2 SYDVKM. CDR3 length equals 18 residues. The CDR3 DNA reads TGTGCCAGCAGTAGGGGTAGTTCACGGACAGGGGGATATCAGCCCCAGCATTTT. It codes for CASSRGSSRTGGYQPQHF.

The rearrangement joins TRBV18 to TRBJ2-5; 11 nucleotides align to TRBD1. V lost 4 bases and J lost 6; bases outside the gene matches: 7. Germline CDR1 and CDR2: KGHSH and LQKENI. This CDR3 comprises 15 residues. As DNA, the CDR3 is TGTGCCAGCTCACGACCGGGGACAGGGGGAAAGACCCAGTACTTC. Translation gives CASSRPGTGGKTQYF.

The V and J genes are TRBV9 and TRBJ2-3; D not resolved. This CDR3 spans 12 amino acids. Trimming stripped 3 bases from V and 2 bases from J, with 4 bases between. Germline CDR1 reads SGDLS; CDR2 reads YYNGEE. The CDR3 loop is CASSDLTDTQYF. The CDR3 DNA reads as TGTGCCAGCAGCGACCTCACAGATACGCAGTATTTT.

The CDR3 nucleotides read TGTGCCAGCACCAATACAGGTCTTAGGACCGGGGAGCTGTTTTTT. This gives the protein CASTNTGLRTGELFF. V gene TRBV2 combines with J gene TRBJ2-2, with D perhaps TRBD1 (5 bases). The CDR3 consists of 15 residues. The germline V gene has CDR1 SNHLY and CDR2 FYNNEI. Trimming pared 7 bases from V and 5 bases from J, leaving 17 bases between.

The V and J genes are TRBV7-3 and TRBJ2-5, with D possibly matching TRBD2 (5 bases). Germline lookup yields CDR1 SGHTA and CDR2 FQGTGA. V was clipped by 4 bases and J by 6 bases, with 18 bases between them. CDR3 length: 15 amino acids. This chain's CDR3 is CASSSGRARGKTQYF. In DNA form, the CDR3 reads TGTGCCAGCAGCTCCGGTCGGGCCAGAGGGAAGACCCAGTACTTC.

The CDR3 DNA is TGTGCCAGCAGTCATCGGGACGGGAACACTGAAGCTTTCTTT. Its translation: CASSHRDGNTEAFF. V usage is TRBV27 and J usage is TRBJ1-1; a possible D gene is TRBD1 (5 bases). This CDR3 has 14 amino acids. Deletions cut 5 bases from V and 1 base from J, with 11 bases between. CDR1 and CDR2 (germline): MNHEY, SMNVEV (reference sequence).

As DNA, the CDR3 is TGTGCCATCAGTCCCTCCAGAGGGGCTAATGAAAAACTGTTTTTT. Amino acid sequence: CAISPSRGANEKLFF. This chain links TRBV10-3 with TRBJ1-4; D might be TRBD1 (5 bases). The CDR3 contains 15 residues. Germline values: CDR1 ENHRY, CDR2 SYGVKD. V was clipped by 5 bases and J by 3 bases, with 13 bases between them.

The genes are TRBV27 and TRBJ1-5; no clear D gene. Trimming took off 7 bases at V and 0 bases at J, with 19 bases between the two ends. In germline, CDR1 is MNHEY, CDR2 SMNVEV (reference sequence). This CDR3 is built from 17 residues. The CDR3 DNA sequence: TGTGCCAGCACGAACCTCGAGACCACTTATAGCAATCAGCCCCAGCATTTT. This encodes CASTNLETTYSNQPQHF.

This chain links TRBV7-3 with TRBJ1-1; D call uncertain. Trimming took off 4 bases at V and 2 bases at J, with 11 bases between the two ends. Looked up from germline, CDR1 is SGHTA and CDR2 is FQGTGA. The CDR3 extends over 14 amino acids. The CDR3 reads CASSSNPRNTEAFF. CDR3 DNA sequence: TGTGCCAGCAGCTCCAATCCTCGTAACACTGAAGCTTTCTTT.

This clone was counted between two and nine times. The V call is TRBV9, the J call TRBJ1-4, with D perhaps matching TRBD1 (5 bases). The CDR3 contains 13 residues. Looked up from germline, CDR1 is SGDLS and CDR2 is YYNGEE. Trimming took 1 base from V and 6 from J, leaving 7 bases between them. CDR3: CASSVLGDEKLFF. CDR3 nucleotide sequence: TGTGCCAGCAGCGTACTGGGGGATGAAAAACTGTTTTTT.

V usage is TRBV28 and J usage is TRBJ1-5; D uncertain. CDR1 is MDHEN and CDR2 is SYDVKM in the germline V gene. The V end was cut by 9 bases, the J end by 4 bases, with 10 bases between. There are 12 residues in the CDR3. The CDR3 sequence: CASQDGNQPQHF. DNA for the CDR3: TGTGCCAGTCAGGACGGTAATCAGCCCCAGCATTTT.

For the CDR3, the DNA is TGTGCCAGCAGTTTCTTCCGGAGGGGAGAACATTCACCCCTCCACTTT. Protein product: CASSFFRRGEHSPLHF. The V gene is TRBV28, the J gene TRBJ1-6, with D possibly matching TRBD1 (5 bases). The germline CDR1 and CDR2 sequences are MDHEN and SYDVKM. The CDR3 is 16 residues long. V was shortened by 3 bases and J by 8 bases, with 17 bases between the two germline ends.

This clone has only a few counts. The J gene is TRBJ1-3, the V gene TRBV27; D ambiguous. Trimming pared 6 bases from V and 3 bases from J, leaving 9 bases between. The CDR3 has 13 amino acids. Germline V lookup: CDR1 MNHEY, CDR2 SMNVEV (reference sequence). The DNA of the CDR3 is TGTGCCAGCAGCAGGAGAGATGGAAACACCATATATTTT. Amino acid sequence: CASSRRDGNTIYF.

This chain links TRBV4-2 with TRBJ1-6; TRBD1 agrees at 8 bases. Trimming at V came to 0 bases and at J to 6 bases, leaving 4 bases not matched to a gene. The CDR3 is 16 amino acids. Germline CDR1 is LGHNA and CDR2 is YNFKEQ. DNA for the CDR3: TGTGCCAGCAGCCAAGACGCAGGGGGCATTAATTCACCCCTCCACTTT. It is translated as CASSQDAGGINSPLHF.